Shown below are 30 T cell receptor beta chains from a single sample sequenced in a study of blood T cell repertoires in COVID-19. The method was immunoSEQ multiplex PCR; TCRdb's version includes in-frame clones alone and lacks a portion of them. Here the sample spans roughly 230,000 clones, 82% being singletons. The sample consisted of PBMCs or T cells enriched from blood (not recorded which). These receptor sequences come from a woman aged 55-69 years who had recovered from COVID-19.

This CDR3 reads CASSKRGQPSTDTQYF. DNA for the CDR3: TGTGCCAGTAGTAAACGGGGACAGCCTAGCACAGATACGCAGTATTTT. The V and J genes are TRBV19 and TRBJ2-3, with TRBD1 matching 7 bases. The CDR3 totals 16 residues. The V gene's germline CDR1 is LNHDA and CDR2 SQIVND (reference sequence). The junction had 7 bases not matched to a gene; V was cut back by 4 bases and J by 0 bases.

The chain has TRBV3-1 (or the pseudogene TRBV3-2) and TRBJ1-1; no firm D call. The germline V gene has CDR1 LGHDT and CDR2 YNNKEL (reference sequence). CDR3 length equals 15 residues. V dropped 1 base and J dropped 5 bases, with 14 bases sitting between them. The DNA for the CDR3 is TGTGCCAGCAGCCAAGGGTACCGGGGAACGACTGAAGCTTTCTTT. Translated, it gives CASSQGYRGTTEAFF.

The chain combines TRBV19 with TRBJ2-6, with TRBD1 matching 9 bases. CDR1 is LNHDA, CDR2 SQIVND, per germline (reference sequence). J lost 1 base, V lost 4 bases, and 2 bases had no gene match. CDR3 length: 16 amino acids. CDR3 in DNA: TGTGCCAGTAGTAGACAGGGGGGATCTGGGGCCAACGTCCTGACTTTC. Protein: CASSRQGGSGANVLTF. The variable domain in full, with the rest retrieved from reference TRBV19 and TRBJ2-6, is DGGITQSPKYLFRKEGQNVTLSCEQNLNHDAMYWYRQDPGQGLRLIYYSQIVNDFQKGDIAEGYSVSREKKESFPLTVTSAQKNPTAFYLCASSRQGGSGANVLTFGAGSRLTVL.

The chain uses TRBV5-1 and TRBJ1-3; D not resolved. Trimming shortened V by 0 bases and J by 7 bases, and 17 bases separated the two germline ends. Germline CDR1 reads SGHRS; CDR2 reads YFSETQ. There are 16 residues in the CDR3. The CDR3: CASSLAQARFGNTIYF. For the CDR3, the DNA is TGCGCCAGCAGCTTGGCCCAGGCGCGCTTTGGCAACACCATATATTTT.

As DNA, the CDR3 is TGTGCCAGTAGTGGCAGACAGGGGGTTAGCGGTGAAGCTTTCTTT. Its protein product is CASSGRQGVSGEAFF. V gene TRBV19 combines with J gene TRBJ1-1; 9 bases are shared with TRBD1. The junction had 11 bases not matched to a gene; V was cut back by 5 bases and J by 7 bases. This CDR3 comprises 15 residues. The germline V gene encodes CDR1 LNHDA and CDR2 SQIVND (reference sequence). Combining the CDR3 with reference TRBV19 and TRBJ1-1 gives the whole variable domain DGGITQSPKYLFRKEGQNVTLSCEQNLNHDAMYWYRQDPGQGLRLIYYSQIVNDFQKGDIAEGYSVSREKKESFPLTVTSAQKNPTAFYLCASSGRQGVSGEAFFGQGTRLTVV.

The chain is built from TRBV19 and TRBJ1-5; D is perhaps TRBD1 (5 bases). Per the germline V gene, CDR1 is LNHDA and CDR2 is SQIVND (reference sequence). The CDR3 runs to 14 residues. The V end lost 5 bases, the J end lost 2 bases, and 10 bases lay between the germline ends. CDR3 protein: CASSPAGGNQPQHF. The CDR3 DNA sequence: TGTGCCAGTAGTCCCGCGGGGGGCAATCAGCCCCAGCATTTT.

The chain has TRBV3-1 (or the pseudogene TRBV3-2) and TRBJ1-2, with a tentative D call TRBD1 (6 bases). Between the trimmed V and J ends, which lost 8 bases and 6 bases, there was a span of 13 bases. CDR1 is LGHDT and CDR2 is YNNKEL in the germline V gene (reference sequence). The CDR3 contains 12 residues. CDR3 DNA sequence: TGTGCCAGCTCCGACAGGTTTGATGGCTACACCTTC. Residues: CASSDRFDGYTF.

In its sample, this clone was seen once. Here the CDR3 reads CASSPWEGEGYEQYF. The DNA for the CDR3 is TGTGCCAGCAGCCCGTGGGAGGGGGAAGGTTACGAGCAGTACTTC. The J gene is TRBJ2-7, the V gene TRBV7-9; a weak D match, TRBD2 (7 bases). Germline V gene data show CDR1 as SEHNR and CDR2 as FQNEAQ (reference sequence). The length of the CDR3 is 15 residues. Trimming shortened V by 5 bases and J by 4 bases, and 18 bases separated the two germline ends.

V usage is TRBV27 and J usage is TRBJ1-4; the match to TRBD1 covers 7 bases. The CDR3 covers 15 residues. The V gene's germline CDR1 is MNHEY and CDR2 SMNVEV (reference sequence). With V trimmed by 7 bases and J by 0 bases, 5 bases remained unmatched. CDR3 bases: TGTGCCAGCATGCGAGGGGGCGCAACTAATGAAAAACTGTTTTTT. Amino acids: CASMRGGATNEKLFF.

J is TRBJ2-1 and V is TRBV29-1; 13 positions match TRBD2. This CDR3 has 12 amino acids. Germline V gives CDR1 SQVTM, CDR2 ANQGSEA. The CDR3 loop reads CSSTSGGNEQFF. The CDR3, as DNA: TGCAGTTCGACTAGCGGGGGGAATGAGCAGTTCTTC.

The CDR3 is CASSIQPGVVETQYF. In nucleotides, the CDR3 is TGTGCCAGTAGTATTCAGCCAGGGGTAGTGGAGACCCAGTACTTC. This chain links TRBV19 with TRBJ2-5, with a possible D match to TRBD1 (6 bases). Germline loops: CDR1 LNHDA, CDR2 SQIVND (reference sequence). Trimming stripped 3 bases from V and 5 bases from J, with 16 bases between. The CDR3 is 15 amino acids.

The CDR3 nucleotides are TGTGCCAGCAGCCACACCGGGACTACCGTAAATGAGCAGTTCTTC. It codes for CASSHTGTTVNEQFF. This rearrangement joins TRBV7-9 to TRBJ2-1; 7 bases are shared with TRBD2. In germline, CDR1 is SEHNR, CDR2 FQNEAQ (reference sequence). CDR3 size: 15 residues. The ends lost 5 bases at V and 7 bases at J; junction bases unmatched: 11.

The gene calls are TRBV19 and TRBJ2-1; TRBD2 matches at 8 bases. The length of the CDR3 is 15 residues. The ends lost 6 bases at V and 5 bases at J; junction bases unmatched: 9. Germline V lookup: CDR1 LNHDA, CDR2 SQIVND (reference sequence). The CDR3 reads CASSPMSGGNNEQFF. For the CDR3, the DNA is TGTGCCAGTAGCCCTATGAGCGGGGGAAACAATGAGCAGTTCTTC.

The chain recombines TRBV4-2 with TRBJ2-3; D possibly corresponds to TRBD2 (5 bases). Trimming cost V 4 bases and J 0 bases, with 11 bases left between them. The CDR3 extends over 15 amino acids. CDR1 LGHNA and CDR2 YNFKEQ come from the germline V gene. The CDR3 DNA is TGTGCCAGCAGCCCCGTTCCGGGGAGCACAGATACGCAGTATTTT. Translation gives CASSPVPGSTDTQYF.

The DNA for the CDR3 is TGTGCCAGCAACTTCGGGGGGGGAAGCACAGATACGCAGTATTTT. Residues: CASNFGGGSTDTQYF. The V call is TRBV13, the J call TRBJ2-3; TRBD2 matches 8 bases. Germline V lookup: CDR1 PRHDT, CDR2 FYEKMQ (reference sequence). Unmatched junction bases numbered 6, after V lost 7 bases and J lost 0 bases. The CDR3 runs to 15 residues.

The genes are TRBV19 and TRBJ2-7; 7 nucleotides line up with TRBD2. This CDR3 spans 17 amino acids. V was clipped by 5 bases and J by 0 bases; unmatched bases: 13. Germline values: CDR1 LNHDA, CDR2 SQIVND (reference sequence). This CDR3 reads CASSWPSGDFTSYEQYF. Written as DNA, the CDR3 is TGTGCCAGTAGTTGGCCTAGCGGTGACTTTACCTCCTACGAGCAGTACTTC.

The chain joins TRBV4-1 to TRBJ1-6, with a tentative D call TRBD1 (5 bases). Germline V gives CDR1 MGHRA, CDR2 YSYEKL. CDR3 length: 15 residues. With 0 bases removed from V and 6 bases from J, the gap between germline ends came to 9 bases. The CDR3 spells CASSQDQGINSPLHF. In DNA form, the CDR3 reads TGCGCCAGCAGCCAAGACCAGGGAATTAATTCACCCCTCCACTTT.

CDR3 DNA: TGTGCCAGCAGCGGCAGTTACTCTGGAAACACCATATATTTT. Protein product: CASSGSYSGNTIYF. The gene calls are TRBV9 and TRBJ1-3; unclear D gene. There are 14 residues in the CDR3. The V end lost 3 bases, the J end lost 0 bases, and 7 bases lay between the germline ends. CDR1 SGDLS and CDR2 YYNGEE come from the germline V gene.

V usage is TRBV6-5 and J usage is TRBJ1-3; D not certain. The length of the CDR3 is 11 residues. Trimming removed 5 bases from V and 3 bases from J, with 2 bases in between. The V gene's germline CDR1 is MNHEY and CDR2 SVGAGI. The CDR3: CASSHGNTIYF. DNA for the CDR3: TGTGCCAGCAGTCATGGAAACACCATATATTTT.

The rearrangement uses TRBV27 and TRBJ2-5; D not certain. V was clipped by 1 base and J by 2 bases, with 8 bases between them. The germline V gene has CDR1 MNHEY and CDR2 SMNVEV (reference sequence). CDR3 size: 14 residues. Written as DNA, the CDR3 is TGTGCCAGCAGTTTATACTCGAAACAAGAGACCCAGTACTTC. It encodes CASSLYSKQETQYF.

This clone was recorded only once. The rearrangement uses TRBV19 and TRBJ2-4, with D perhaps TRBD1 (6 bases). Trimming took 5 bases from V and 1 from J, leaving 12 bases between them. The CDR3 is 15 residues long. Germline V lookup: CDR1 LNHDA, CDR2 SQIVND (reference sequence). CDR3: CASSYPGEAKNIQYF. The CDR3 DNA reads TGTGCCAGTAGTTATCCAGGGGAGGCCAAAAACATTCAGTACTTC.

The rearrangement links TRBV5-4 to TRBJ2-5; D remains ambiguous. In germline, CDR1 is SGHNT, CDR2 YYREEE (reference sequence). The CDR3 length is 14 residues. V lost 1 base and J lost 4, with 11 bases in between. In DNA form, the CDR3 reads TGTGCCAGCAGCTTGATGCGGTCCCCAGAGACCCAGTACTTC. Protein: CASSLMRSPETQYF. Using reference TRBV5-4 and TRBJ2-5 for the parts outside the CDR3, the full variable domain is ETGVTQSPTHLIKTRGQQVTLRCSSQSGHNTVSWYQQALGQGPQFIFQYYREEENGRGNFPPRFSGLQFPNYSSELNVNALELDDSALYLCASSLMRSPETQYFGPGTRLLVL.

The chain combines TRBV27 with TRBJ2-1; 9 nucleotides line up with TRBD2. This CDR3 spans 19 amino acids. Trimming cost V 3 bases and J 0 bases; bases outside gene matches: 12. Germline assignment: CDR1 MNHEY and CDR2 SMNVEV (reference sequence). The CDR3 loop reads CASSFSGGLAYSSYNEQFF. The CDR3 nucleotides are TGTGCCAGCAGTTTCAGTGGTGGACTAGCGTACAGCTCCTACAATGAGCAGTTCTTC.

The chain joins TRBV11-2 to TRBJ2-1; 8 bases align to TRBD2. V lost 5 bases and J lost 4; bases outside the gene matches: 10. The CDR3 has 16 amino acids. The germline V gene has CDR1 SGHAT and CDR2 FQNNGV. The CDR3 spells CASSAPGTSRYNEQFF. DNA for the CDR3: TGTGCCAGCAGCGCCCCCGGGACTAGTCGTTACAATGAGCAGTTCTTC.

The chain joins TRBV3-1 (or the pseudogene TRBV3-2) to TRBJ2-7; tentatively, D is TRBD2 (6 bases). The CDR3 runs to 14 residues. V shed 4 bases and J shed 2 bases, with 12 bases lying between them. Germline V gene sequence: CDR1 LGHDT, CDR2 YNNKEL (reference sequence). The CDR3 here is CASSLGTGTYEQYF. The CDR3 nucleotides are TGTGCCAGCAGCCTAGGGACTGGCACCTACGAGCAGTACTTC.

The V and J genes are TRBV7-2 and TRBJ1-3; TRBD1 might be the D (5 bases). Deletions cut 4 bases from V and 8 bases from J, with 18 bases between. Germline loops: CDR1 SGHTA, CDR2 FQGNSA. This CDR3 spans 15 amino acids. The CDR3 reads CASSSRGGVGHTIYF. In nucleotides, the CDR3 is TGTGCCAGCAGCTCTCGTGGAGGGGTTGGGCACACCATATATTTT.

The chain links TRBV5-1 to TRBJ2-5, with D possibly being TRBD1 (6 bases). The CDR3 length is 14 residues. V was cut by 5 bases and J by 5 bases, with 16 bases left in between. Germline V lookup: CDR1 SGHRS, CDR2 YFSETQ. The CDR3: CASSWMGAEETQYF. The CDR3 DNA follows: TGCGCCAGCAGTTGGATGGGGGCCGAGGAGACCCAGTACTTC.

This clone was observed a handful of times. The chain has TRBV7-9 and TRBJ2-3; weak D call: TRBD1 (7 bases). The V end lost 11 bases, the J end lost 2 bases, and 29 bases lay between the germline ends. This CDR3 comprises 18 residues. CDR1 is SEHNR and CDR2 is FQNEAQ in the germline V gene (reference sequence). CDR3 loop: CAAKTGRLEGPDTDTQYF. As DNA, the CDR3 is TGTGCCGCAAAGACAGGGAGGCTGGAGGGGCCTGACACAGATACGCAGTATTTT.

This clone came up once. The chain combines TRBV7-2 with TRBJ2-3, with 9 bases matching TRBD2. The CDR3 spans 17 residues. Trimming cost V 5 bases and J 1 base; bases outside gene matches: 10. Germline CDR1 reads SGHTA; CDR2 reads FQGNSA. The CDR3: CASSHRGGARGTDTQYF. In DNA form, the CDR3 reads TGTGCCAGCAGCCACCGCGGGGGGGCTCGAGGCACAGATACGCAGTATTTT.

The V gene is TRBV7-2, the J gene TRBJ2-3, with 9 bases fitting TRBD2. The V segment lost 7 bases and the J segment 5 bases; nucleotides outside the gene matches: 7. CDR1 and CDR2 from the germline V gene are SGHTA and FQGNSA. The length of the CDR3 is 14 residues. The CDR3 reads CASNIAGAGDTQYF. CDR3 bases: TGTGCCAGCAACATAGCGGGGGCTGGAGATACGCAGTATTTT.